Shown below are 22 T cell receptor beta chains from a single sample sequenced in a study of cytomegalovirus exposure and HLA in healthy donors. The primer mix had 60 Vbeta and 13 Jbeta primers. Sequenced by immunoSEQ multiplex PCR; TCRdb stores in-frame clones only, minus some. The sample lists around 180,000 clones, approximately 75% occurring once. The material sequenced was PBMCs. All receptors come from a girl between 5 and 17 years old in good health and CMV-seronegative.

This clone showed up just a few times. This chain connects TRBV11-2 to TRBJ2-2, with D maybe TRBD1 (5 bases). Trimming removed 4 bases from V and 3 bases from J, with 12 bases in between. The CDR3 covers 15 residues. CDR1 SGHAT and CDR2 FQNNGV come from the germline V gene. CDR3 DNA sequence: TGTGCCAGCAGCTCAGGACATTTGGACACCGGGGAGCTGTTTTTT. Translating gives CASSSGHLDTGELFF.

The genes are TRBV6-5 and TRBJ1-2; D is ambiguous. The V end was cut by 2 bases, the J end by 3 bases, with 10 bases between. The CDR3 has 14 residues. Germline V lookup: CDR1 MNHEY, CDR2 SVGAGI. The CDR3 spells CASSYHGLDYGYTF. CDR3 nucleotides: TGTGCCAGCAGTTACCATGGGCTTGACTATGGCTACACCTTC.

The V call is TRBV27, the J call TRBJ1-1, with a tentative D call TRBD1 (5 bases). CDR3 length equals 11 residues. V was cut by 7 bases and J by 6 bases, with 9 bases left in between. From germline, CDR1 is MNHEY and CDR2 SMNVEV (reference sequence). The chain's CDR3 is CASIFRAEAFF. DNA for the CDR3: TGTGCCAGCATATTCAGGGCTGAAGCTTTCTTT.

This clone has only a few counts. This chain uses TRBV7-8 with TRBJ2-1; perhaps TRBD1 as D (6 bases). The V gene's germline CDR1 is SGHVS and CDR2 FQNEAQ. V was trimmed by 0 bases and J by 6 bases, leaving 9 bases between them. CDR3 size: 14 residues. CDR3 nucleotide sequence: TGTGCCAGCAGCTTAGCTCCACAGGGCAATGAGCAGTTCTTC. Amino acids: CASSLAPQGNEQFF.

This sequence joins TRBV27 and TRBJ1-2; D not certain. Trimming left V 6 bases short and J 4 bases short, with 18 bases between. Per the germline V gene, CDR1 is MNHEY and CDR2 is SMNVEV (reference sequence). CDR3 length: 15 residues. In DNA, the CDR3 is TGTGCCAGCAGCCGAGCGGGAGGAGTCGGCTATGGCTACACCTTC. Translating it yields CASSRAGGVGYGYTF.

This chain links TRBV9 with TRBJ2-3; 11 nucleotides agree with TRBD2. CDR1 is SGDLS and CDR2 is YYNGEE in the germline V gene. The CDR3 is 17 residues long. V lost 0 bases and J lost 0; bases outside the gene matches: 3. The CDR3 here is CASSVGLAGPSTDTQYF. The CDR3 coding sequence is TGTGCCAGCAGCGTAGGACTAGCGGGGCCTAGCACAGATACGCAGTATTTT.

The V and J genes are TRBV2 and TRBJ1-1; TRBD1 is a possible D gene (5 bases). Trimming took off 2 bases at V and 1 base at J, with 11 bases between the two ends. The CDR3 has 15 residues. Looked up from germline, CDR1 is SNHLY and CDR2 is FYNNEI. This CDR3 reads CASSEWGGANTEAFF. The CDR3 bases are TGTGCCAGCAGTGAATGGGGAGGGGCGAACACTGAAGCTTTCTTT.

The chain employs TRBV6-4 and TRBJ1-2; the D is unclear. The CDR3 consists of 16 residues. The germline V gene encodes CDR1 MRHNA and CDR2 SNTAGT. The germline V and J ends were trimmed by 4 bases and 4 bases, with 19 bases remaining between them. CDR3 DNA: TGTGCCAGCAGTGGTACAACAGCGAGTAGCGGCTATGGCTACACCTTC. Encoded protein: CASSGTTASSGYGYTF.

The chain couples TRBV7-6 to TRBJ2-5; 12 nucleotides align to TRBD2. The CDR3 loop spans 14 amino acids. The V segment lost 5 bases and the J segment 8 bases; nucleotides outside the gene matches: 6. CDR1 and CDR2 (germline): SGHVS, FNYEAQ. The CDR3 spells CASSRTSGGNTQYF. The CDR3 DNA sequence: TGTGCCAGCAGCCGTACTAGCGGGGGGAACACCCAGTACTTC.

This clone turned up a few times. The chain recombines TRBV4-1 with TRBJ2-5; D is perhaps TRBD1 (6 bases). V was cut by 5 bases and J by 2 bases, with 15 bases left in between. This CDR3 is built from 15 residues. From germline, CDR1 is MGHRA and CDR2 YSYEKL. The CDR3 bases are TGCGCCAGCAGCGGACTGGCACAGGGTCAAGAGACCCAGTACTTC. Translated, it gives CASSGLAQGQETQYF.

This clone was found once. The chain recombines TRBV15 with TRBJ2-7; tentatively, D is TRBD1 (6 bases). This CDR3 has 17 residues. The V gene's germline CDR1 is LNHNV and CDR2 YYDKDF (reference sequence). V was shortened by 0 bases and J by 1 base, with 16 bases between the two germline ends. CDR3 in amino acids: CATSRDLLTGGSYEQYF. As DNA, the CDR3 is TGTGCCACCAGCAGAGACCTCTTGACAGGAGGATCCTACGAGCAGTACTTC. The entire variable domain, with the rest obtained from reference TRBV15 and TRBJ2-7, is as follows: DAMVIQNPRYQVTQFGKPVTLSCSQTLNHNVMYWYQQKSSQAPKLLFHYYDKDFNNEADTPDNFQSRRPNTSFCFLDIRSPGLGDTAMYLCATSRDLLTGGSYEQYFGPGTRLTVT.

This clone has only a few counts. The chain combines TRBV19 with TRBJ1-1, with D perhaps matching TRBD1 (5 bases). The CDR3 covers 13 residues. From germline, CDR1 is LNHDA and CDR2 SQIVND (reference sequence). Trimming shortened V by 3 bases and J by 1 base, and 6 bases separated the two germline ends. CDR3 coding DNA: TGTGCCAGTAGTATGCAGGGGAACACTGAAGCTTTCTTT. Translated, it gives CASSMQGNTEAFF.

The rearrangement uses TRBV9 and TRBJ1-2, with a tentative D call TRBD1 (5 bases). The CDR3 is 13 residues long. Trimming took 0 bases from V and 6 from J, leaving 9 bases between them. CDR1 SGDLS and CDR2 YYNGEE come from the germline V gene. The CDR3 DNA sequence: TGTGCCAGCAGCGTAGGCAGGGTCGATGGCTACACCTTC. This gives the protein CASSVGRVDGYTF.

This clone was found once. The chain employs TRBV11-3 and TRBJ2-3, with D possibly being TRBD1 (5 bases). From germline, CDR1 is SGHNT and CDR2 YENEEA. CDR3 length: 14 residues. V lost 5 bases to trimming and J lost 0 bases, with 9 bases between them. In nucleotides, the CDR3 is TGTGCCAGCAGCCTCACAGGTAGCACAGATACGCAGTATTTT. It yields the protein CASSLTGSTDTQYF.

This clone has just a few counts. The chain combines TRBV11-2 with TRBJ2-2; unclear D gene. V was shortened by 3 bases and J by 5 bases, with 4 bases between the two germline ends. There are 12 residues in the CDR3. Germline-derived CDR1 and CDR2 are SGHAT and FQNNGV. The CDR3 DNA reads TGTGCCAGCAGCTTCGGGACCGGGGAGCTGTTTTTT. The encoded protein is CASSFGTGELFF.

The rearrangement joins TRBV7-9 to TRBJ1-1; possible D gene TRBD1, 5 bases. Trimming stripped 5 bases from V and 1 base from J, with 11 bases between. The CDR3 length is 14 residues. CDR1 and CDR2 from the germline V gene are SEHNR and FQNEAQ (reference sequence). CDR3 DNA: TGTGCCAGCAGCCCCGACAGAGAGAACACTGAAGCTTTCTTT. Its translation is CASSPDRENTEAFF.

This clone was picked up one time. The genes are TRBV5-8 and TRBJ2-1; TRBD1 matches 7 bases. CDR3 size: 16 residues. Germline CDR1 SGHTS, CDR2 YDEGEE. Trimming removed 4 bases from V and 0 bases from J; junction bases left unmatched: 7. The chain's CDR3 is CASSPTQGSSYNEQFF. CDR3 nucleotides: TGTGCCAGCAGCCCTACACAGGGGAGCTCCTACAATGAGCAGTTCTTC.

The chain is built from TRBV4-1 and TRBJ2-1; the D gene is possibly TRBD2 (6 bases). V gave up 5 bases and J gave up 1 base, with 12 bases separating them. There are 15 residues in the CDR3. Germline CDR1 reads MGHRA; CDR2 reads YSYEKL. CDR3 DNA sequence: TGCGCCAGCAGCTTCGGGGGAGGTTCCTACAATGAGCAGTTCTTC. It encodes CASSFGGGSYNEQFF.

The chain uses TRBV6-5 and TRBJ2-5; D perhaps matches TRBD1 (6 bases). Per the germline V gene, CDR1 is MNHEY and CDR2 is SVGAGI. CDR3 size: 15 residues. V lost 6 bases to trimming and J lost 7 bases, with 21 bases between them. Written as DNA, the CDR3 is TGTGCCAGCAGACCAACCACAGGGTTAATCGGGACCCAGTACTTC. This encodes CASRPTTGLIGTQYF.

The genes are TRBV5-1 and TRBJ1-2, with 7 bases identical to TRBD1. Per germline, CDR1 SGHRS and CDR2 YFSETQ. With 2 bases clipped from V and 7 bases from J, the junction kept 11 bases outside the gene matches. This CDR3 region has 15 residues. In DNA, the CDR3 is TGCGCCAGCAGCTTACAGTCAGGGGGGACCGGTGGCTACACCTTC. This sequence encodes CASSLQSGGTGGYTF.

This clone showed up just a few times. This chain joins TRBV5-1 and TRBJ2-7; D uncertain. The CDR3 loop spans 14 amino acids. Germline V gene lookup returns CDR1 SGHRS and CDR2 YFSETQ. V was clipped by 0 bases and J by 3 bases, with 10 bases between them. The CDR3 nucleotides read TGCGCCAGCAGCTTGGCCTTATCAGTCTACGAGCAGTACTTC. This encodes CASSLALSVYEQYF. Full variable domain (remainder filled in from reference TRBV5-1 and TRBJ2-7): KAGVTQTPRYLIKTRGQQVTLSCSPISGHRSVSWYQQTPGQGLQFLFEYFSETQRNKGNFPGRFSGRQFSNSRSEMNVSTLELGDSALYLCASSLALSVYEQYFGPGTRLTVT.

This clone appeared a few times. This chain connects TRBV5-1 to TRBJ1-5, with D unresolved. From germline, CDR1 is SGHRS and CDR2 YFSETQ. This CDR3 has 13 residues. With 3 bases removed from V and 3 bases from J, the gap between germline ends came to 7 bases. The CDR3 protein is CASSYNLNQPQHF. CDR3 DNA: TGCGCCAGCAGCTACAACCTCAATCAGCCCCAGCATTTT.